These T cell receptor beta chains were read from a single sample in a study of T-cell reconstitution after alpha-beta-depleted transplantation in children. One entry per CDR3 protein, called by TCRdb with MiXCR from the PCR reads. There are over 400,000 distinct CDR3 sequences in the sample; around 12% occur only once, and 5% to 6% lies in the top ten. The material sequenced was PBMCs from the stem cell graft donor, taken from the stem cell graft. The receptors here all came from a human donor who donated a stem cell graft to a child with combined immunodeficiency. CDR3s include the opening cysteine and the closing phenylalanine or tryptophan. The D gene is left open where the match is weak. The size of a clone is reported for some rows only, either as once, few or many, or as a class for expanded clones.

cdr3_nt: TGTGCCAGCAGTTTTAGTGACAGGAACACTGAAGCTTTCTTT
cdr3_aa: CASSFSDRNTEAFF
v_call: TRBV12-3/TRBV12-4
d_call: NA
j_call: TRBJ1-1
clone_size: few

cdr3_nt: TGTGCCAGCAGTTTAGCCGATGCCGGGCCCCGGGCTTTCTTT
cdr3_aa: CASSLADAGPRAFF
v_call: TRBV12-3/TRBV12-4
d_call: NA
j_call: TRBJ1-1
clone_size: NA

cdr3_nt: TGTGCCAGCAGCGCTTCGGCGGCCGGGGAGCTGTTTTTT
cdr3_aa: CASSASAAGELFF
v_call: TRBV7-8
d_call: NA
j_call: TRBJ2-2
clone_size: NA

cdr3_nt: TGCAGTGCCATAGCGGGGAGTCCCTACAATGAGCAGTTCTTC
cdr3_aa: CSAIAGSPYNEQFF
v_call: TRBV20-1
d_call: TRBD2
j_call: TRBJ2-1
clone_size: many

cdr3_nt: TGTGCCAGCAGTCCCCCGACCGGGACAGGGTCAAATACGCAGTATTTT
cdr3_aa: CASSPPTGTGSNTQYF
v_call: TRBV12-3/TRBV12-4
d_call: TRBD1
j_call: TRBJ2-3
clone_size: NA

cdr3_nt: TGCGCCAGCAGCCAGGGTTCCGACAGGGTCCATGAGCAGTTCTTC
cdr3_aa: CASSQGSDRVHEQFF
v_call: TRBV4-3
d_call: TRBD1
j_call: TRBJ2-1
clone_size: few

cdr3_nt: TGTGCCAGCAGTCAGGGGGGACTAGCGGGGGTTGAGACCCAGTACTTC
cdr3_aa: CASSQGGLAGVETQYF
v_call: TRBV28
d_call: TRBD2
j_call: TRBJ2-5
clone_size: NA

cdr3_nt: TGTGCCAGTCAGGGGGCTGATAGAAACACCATATATTTT
cdr3_aa: CASQGADRNTIYF
v_call: TRBV12-3/TRBV12-4
d_call: TRBD1
j_call: TRBJ1-3
clone_size: few

cdr3_nt: TGTGCCAGCAGTCCCCACCGGGGCAGACCCTACGAGCAGTACTTC
cdr3_aa: CASSPHRGRPYEQYF
v_call: TRBV2
d_call: NA
j_call: TRBJ2-7
clone_size: few

cdr3_nt: TGTGCCAGCAGCCAGCGCGGTAGCCGCTGTAAAAAGACCCAGTACTTC
cdr3_aa: CASSQRGSRCKKTQYF
v_call: TRBV3-1
d_call: NA
j_call: TRBJ2-5
clone_size: NA

cdr3_nt: TGTGCCAGCAGGCGGGGGACCCTTAGCAATCAGCCCCAGCATTTT
cdr3_aa: CASRRGTLSNQPQHF
v_call: TRBV27
d_call: NA
j_call: TRBJ1-5
clone_size: NA

cdr3_nt: TGTGCCAGCACCCGGGGACAGGGCCACGAGCAGTACTTC
cdr3_aa: CASTRGQGHEQYF
v_call: TRBV3-1
d_call: TRBD1
j_call: TRBJ2-7
clone_size: few

cdr3_nt: TGTGCCAGCAGCGTAGCCCCTAATAACAATGAGCAGTTCTTC
cdr3_aa: CASSVAPNNNEQFF
v_call: TRBV9
d_call: NA
j_call: TRBJ2-1
clone_size: many

cdr3_nt: TGTGCCAGCAGTCCGCCCTCCCGGACAGACCGACATGAGCAGTTCTTC
cdr3_aa: CASSPPSRTDRHEQFF
v_call: TRBV6-2/TRBV6-3
d_call: NA
j_call: TRBJ2-1
clone_size: NA

cdr3_nt: TGTGCCAGCAGCCACGGGACAGGGGTTAATTCACCCCTCCACTTT
cdr3_aa: CASSHGTGVNSPLHF
v_call: TRBV4-2
d_call: TRBD1
j_call: TRBJ1-6
clone_size: few

cdr3_nt: TGTGCCATCAGAGCGCAGGGAGGCCACGAGCAGTACTTC
cdr3_aa: CAIRAQGGHEQYF
v_call: TRBV10-3
d_call: NA
j_call: TRBJ2-7
clone_size: many

cdr3_nt: TGTGCCAGCAGCGTAGCCGGGACTAGCGGTTACGAGCAGTACTTC
cdr3_aa: CASSVAGTSGYEQYF
v_call: TRBV9
d_call: TRBD2
j_call: TRBJ2-7
clone_size: many

cdr3_nt: TGCGCCAGCAGCCAAGAGGCTACATCCACAGATACGCAGTATTTT
cdr3_aa: CASSQEATSTDTQYF
v_call: TRBV4-3
d_call: NA
j_call: TRBJ2-3
clone_size: NA

cdr3_nt: TGTGCCAGCAGTTTACTGGCGGGACCCCCCTACGAGCAGTACTTC
cdr3_aa: CASSLLAGPPYEQYF
v_call: TRBV12-3/TRBV12-4
d_call: NA
j_call: TRBJ2-7
clone_size: NA

cdr3_nt: TGTGCCAGCAAGGGGCAGGTAAATAGCAATCAGCCCCAGCATTTT
cdr3_aa: CASKGQVNSNQPQHF
v_call: TRBV2
d_call: NA
j_call: TRBJ1-5
clone_size: few

cdr3_nt: TGTGCCAGCAGTTCCTGGACTAGCGGGAGGTCCTACGAGCAGTACTTC
cdr3_aa: CASSSWTSGRSYEQYF
v_call: TRBV28
d_call: TRBD2
j_call: TRBJ2-7
clone_size: NA

cdr3_nt: TGTGCCACCTCGCGGGTCGGATATAGCAATCAGCCCCAGCATTTT
cdr3_aa: CATSRVGYSNQPQHF
v_call: TRBV27
d_call: NA
j_call: TRBJ1-5
clone_size: NA

cdr3_nt: TGTGCCAGCAGCTTAGTTTCGACTTCTTTTGGCACAGATACGCAGTATTTT
cdr3_aa: CASSLVSTSFGTDTQYF
v_call: TRBV7-2
d_call: NA
j_call: TRBJ2-3
clone_size: once

cdr3_nt: TGTGCCAGCAGTATCCCGGGCCTCTCGCGGCAGTTCTTC
cdr3_aa: CASSIPGLSRQFF
v_call: TRBV6-1
d_call: NA
j_call: TRBJ2-1
clone_size: many

cdr3_nt: TGTGCCAGCAGTTTGGGGGCGACAGGGGATCAGCCCCAGCATTTT
cdr3_aa: CASSLGATGDQPQHF
v_call: TRBV28
d_call: TRBD1
j_call: TRBJ1-5
clone_size: few

cdr3_nt: TGTGCCAGTAGTATTTCTTTCCATCCAGCGGGGGCCTACGAGCAGTACTTC
cdr3_aa: CASSISFHPAGAYEQYF
v_call: TRBV19
d_call: TRBD2
j_call: TRBJ2-7
clone_size: few

cdr3_nt: TGTGCCAGCAGCGGACAGTTCCTTCACACAGATACGCAGTATTTT
cdr3_aa: CASSGQFLHTDTQYF
v_call: TRBV12-3/TRBV12-4
d_call: NA
j_call: TRBJ2-3
clone_size: many

cdr3_nt: TGCAGTGCTAGAAGCCGGGACAGGGGTGGTGAGCAGTACTTC
cdr3_aa: CSARSRDRGGEQYF
v_call: TRBV20-1
d_call: TRBD1
j_call: TRBJ2-7
clone_size: many

cdr3_nt: TGTGCCAGCAGTTTTGGGGTGGGGGGACAGGAAACCTACGAGCAGTACTTC
cdr3_aa: CASSFGVGGQETYEQYF
v_call: TRBV28
d_call: TRBD1
j_call: TRBJ2-7
clone_size: few

cdr3_nt: TGTGCCTGGAGCGGCTTTCCGAGGTTGCAGTACTTC
cdr3_aa: CAWSGFPRLQYF
v_call: TRBV30
d_call: NA
j_call: TRBJ2-7
clone_size: NA

cdr3_nt: TGCGCCAGCAGCTTGGAGCCAGGCCAAGAGACCCAGTACTTC
cdr3_aa: CASSLEPGQETQYF
v_call: TRBV5-1
d_call: NA
j_call: TRBJ2-5
clone_size: many

cdr3_nt: TGTGCCTGGAGTGGGACAGGGAACACTGAAGCTTTCTTT
cdr3_aa: CAWSGTGNTEAFF
v_call: TRBV30
d_call: TRBD1
j_call: TRBJ1-1
clone_size: few

cdr3_nt: TGTGCCATCAAGGGGACTAGCGGGAGGGCGAGCACAGATACGCAGTATTTT
cdr3_aa: CAIKGTSGRASTDTQYF
v_call: TRBV10-3
d_call: TRBD2
j_call: TRBJ2-3
clone_size: NA

cdr3_nt: TGCGCCAGCAGCCAAGTTTATGGGACAGCTAACTATGGCTACACCTTC
cdr3_aa: CASSQVYGTANYGYTF
v_call: TRBV4-3
d_call: TRBD1
j_call: TRBJ1-2
clone_size: NA

cdr3_nt: TGTGCCAGCAGTCCCGGGGCTAGCGGGGGCTCAGATACGCTGTATTTT
cdr3_aa: CASSPGASGGSDTLYF
v_call: TRBV5-4
d_call: TRBD2
j_call: TRBJ2-3
clone_size: NA

cdr3_nt: TGTGCCAGTAGAGCCCGGAGCACAGATACGCAGTATTTT
cdr3_aa: CASRARSTDTQYF
v_call: TRBV19
d_call: NA
j_call: TRBJ2-3
clone_size: NA

cdr3_nt: TGTGCCATGGGCAGGGGGTCCGGGGAGCTGTTTTTT
cdr3_aa: CAMGRGSGELFF
v_call: TRBV5-2
d_call: NA
j_call: TRBJ2-2
clone_size: once

cdr3_nt: TGTGCCAGCACACTCTGGCCCGAGCCGGGCACCGGGGAGCTGTTTTTT
cdr3_aa: CASTLWPEPGTGELFF
v_call: TRBV7-2
d_call: NA
j_call: TRBJ2-2
clone_size: many

cdr3_nt: TGTGCCAGCAGTAGGGGGAGGCCCACAGATACGCAGTATTTT
cdr3_aa: CASSRGRPTDTQYF
v_call: TRBV12-3/TRBV12-4
d_call: NA
j_call: TRBJ2-3
clone_size: NA

cdr3_nt: TGCGCCAGCAGCCGGACTAGCGGGAGGACAGATACGCAGTATTTT
cdr3_aa: CASSRTSGRTDTQYF
v_call: TRBV7-2
d_call: TRBD2
j_call: TRBJ2-3
clone_size: many

cdr3_nt: TGTGCCAGTAGTATCAGTGACAGGGGTATCCACGAGCAGTACTTC
cdr3_aa: CASSISDRGIHEQYF
v_call: TRBV19
d_call: TRBD1
j_call: TRBJ2-7
clone_size: NA

cdr3_nt: TGTGCCAGCAGTTCCTTCAACGGGGGTTTGAACACCGGGGAGCTGTTTTTT
cdr3_aa: CASSSFNGGLNTGELFF
v_call: TRBV27
d_call: NA
j_call: TRBJ2-2
clone_size: many

cdr3_nt: TGTGCCAGCTCACCAAAGGACATAACGACTAGCGGATACACCGGGGAGCTGTTTTTT
cdr3_aa: CASSPKDITTSGYTGELFF
v_call: TRBV18
d_call: TRBD2
j_call: TRBJ2-2
clone_size: once

cdr3_nt: TGCAGCGTTGAAAGGGGGACATCAGAAGCTTTCTTT
cdr3_aa: CSVERGTSEAFF
v_call: TRBV29-1
d_call: NA
j_call: TRBJ1-1
clone_size: NA

cdr3_nt: TGTGCCACCAGGAAGGGAGGCACAGATACGCAGTATTTT
cdr3_aa: CATRKGGTDTQYF
v_call: TRBV24-1
d_call: NA
j_call: TRBJ2-3
clone_size: few

cdr3_nt: TGTGCCAGCAGCTACGGACAGATCGAGCAGTACTTC
cdr3_aa: CASSYGQIEQYF
v_call: TRBV5-6
d_call: NA
j_call: TRBJ2-7
clone_size: few

cdr3_nt: TGTGCCAGCAGCCCCCTTCCCGGGACAGTCTACGAGCAGTACTTC
cdr3_aa: CASSPLPGTVYEQYF
v_call: TRBV7-2
d_call: TRBD1
j_call: TRBJ2-7
clone_size: NA

cdr3_nt: TGTGCCAGCCGTTTCCGACGCCTGGGTAGCACAGATACGCAGTATTTT
cdr3_aa: CASRFRRLGSTDTQYF
v_call: TRBV27
d_call: NA
j_call: TRBJ2-3
clone_size: few

cdr3_nt: TGTGCCAGCAGTCGGAGTGTCGGGACCTACAATGAGCAGTTCTTC
cdr3_aa: CASSRSVGTYNEQFF
v_call: TRBV12-3/TRBV12-4
d_call: NA
j_call: TRBJ2-1
clone_size: few

cdr3_nt: TGTGCCAGCAGCTTAGGCGATAGGGGGCTAGCGGGGACCTACGAGCAGTACTTC
cdr3_aa: CASSLGDRGLAGTYEQYF
v_call: TRBV11-2
d_call: TRBD2
j_call: TRBJ2-7
clone_size: few

cdr3_nt: TGTGCCAGCAGTCCCCAGAGTGGCTATGGCTACACCTTC
cdr3_aa: CASSPQSGYGYTF
v_call: TRBV12-3/TRBV12-4
d_call: NA
j_call: TRBJ1-2
clone_size: many

cdr3_nt: TGTGCCTGGGCGGACTACAATGAGCAGTTCTTC
cdr3_aa: CAWADYNEQFF
v_call: TRBV30
d_call: NA
j_call: TRBJ2-1
clone_size: NA

cdr3_nt: TGTGCCAGAGGGGACAGGGACGGCTACACCTTC
cdr3_aa: CARGDRDGYTF
v_call: TRBV6-5
d_call: TRBD1
j_call: TRBJ1-2
clone_size: few